A selection of T cell receptor beta chains follows, all from one sample in a study of blood T cell repertoires in COVID-19. The method was immunoSEQ multiplex PCR; TCRdb's version includes in-frame clones alone and lacks a portion of them. Of about 260,000 clones in the sample, more than 70% were seen once. The sequencing sample was made of PBMCs or T cells enriched from blood (not recorded which). These receptors originate from a woman aged 50 to 60 who had recovered from COVID-19. CDR3s include the opening cysteine and the closing phenylalanine or tryptophan. D genes are given only for firm matches. Clone size is stated in some rows and not others, as once, few, many or a class when expanded.

J | V | D | size | DNA | CDR3
TRBJ1-2 | TRBV6-2/TRBV6-3 | NA | NA | TGTGCCAGCAGTGACCGACACGGGACTAACTATGGCTACACCTTC | CASSDRHGTNYGYTF
TRBJ2-1 | TRBV28 | TRBD1 | NA | TGTGCCAGCAGTCGCAACCCACAGGGGAGAGGGAGAGGGGTCTACAATGAGCAGTTCTTC | CASSRNPQGRGRGVYNEQFF
TRBJ1-2 | TRBV4-1 | NA | NA | TGCGCCAGCAGCCATCCCTTGTATCCCGCGGGGAGCGCTAACTATGGCTACACCTTC | CASSHPLYPAGSANYGYTF
TRBJ1-3 | TRBV4-1 | NA | NA | TGCGCCAGCAGCCTCCTCCCGAGCTCTGGAAACACCATATATTTT | CASSLLPSSGNTIYF
TRBJ1-5 | TRBV5-5 | NA | few | TGTGCCAGCAGCTTGGGCGGCTTCAATCAGCCCCAGCATTTT | CASSLGGFNQPQHF
TRBJ1-6 | TRBV18 | NA | few | TGTGCCAGCTCACCCTCGGGAGCTTCACCCCTCCACTTT | CASSPSGASPLHF
TRBJ1-4 | TRBV19 | NA | NA | TGTGCCAGTAATGACAGGCGTAATGAAAAACTGTTTTTT | CASNDRRNEKLFF
TRBJ1-5 | TRBV5-1 | NA | NA | TGCGCCAGCAGCACCCACTGGGTCAGGGGTCAGCCCCAGCATTTT | CASSTHWVRGQPQHF
TRBJ2-5 | TRBV7-9 | NA | NA | TGTGCCAGCAGCTTAGTCCGCTCAGGAGAGACCCAGTACTTC | CASSLVRSGETQYF
TRBJ1-2 | TRBV20-1 | TRBD1 | NA | TGCAGTGCTAGTCCCCAACCAAAGGGGGCGTGGAACTATGGCTACACCTTC | CSASPQPKGAWNYGYTF